Below, one T cell receptor beta chain is given with its context. These data come from a study of cytomegalovirus exposure and HLA in healthy donors. Germline V gene lookup returns CDR1 MNHNS and CDR2 SASEGT. This CDR3 contains 15 residues. Germline trimming cut 8 bases from V and 7 bases from J; bases unmatched to any gene: 13. Use of 60 Vbeta and 13 Jbeta primers characterized the PCR. TCRdb's table, derived via immunoSEQ multiplex PCR, lists solely in-frame clones and lacks some. The sample contains some 120,000 clones, about four fifths of which appear only once. This chain uses TRBV6-1 with TRBJ2-7; 11 bases align to TRBD2. Input material: PBMCs. The clonotype was recovered from a woman aged 60 to 75 in good health and CMV-seropositive. The CDR3 here is CASGGASGGTREQYF. As DNA, the CDR3 is TGTGCCAGCGGGGGGGCTAGCGGGGGGACTAGGGAGCAGTACTTC.